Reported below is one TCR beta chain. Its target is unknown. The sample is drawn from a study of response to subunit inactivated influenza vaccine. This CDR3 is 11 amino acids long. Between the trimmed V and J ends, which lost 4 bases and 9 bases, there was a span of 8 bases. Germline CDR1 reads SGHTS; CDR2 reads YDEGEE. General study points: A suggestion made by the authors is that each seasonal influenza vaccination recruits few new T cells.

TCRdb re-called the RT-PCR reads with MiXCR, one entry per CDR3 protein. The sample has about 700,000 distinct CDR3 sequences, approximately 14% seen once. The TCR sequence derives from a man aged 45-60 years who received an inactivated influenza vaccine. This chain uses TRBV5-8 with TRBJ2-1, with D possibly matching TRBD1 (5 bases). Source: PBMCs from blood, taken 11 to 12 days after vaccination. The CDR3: CASSIQGEQFF. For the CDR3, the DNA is TGTGCCAGCAGCATCCAGGGTGAGCAGTTCTTC.